The 15 T cell receptor beta chains below come from one sample, sequenced in a study of radiotherapy plus CTLA-4 blockade in lung cancer. Profiled with immunoSEQ multiplex PCR; TCRdb holds only in-frame clones, not every one. Counted here are roughly 80,000 clones, under 75% occurring once; the ten biggest clones make up around 10%. The material sequenced was peripheral blood, taken from a patient treated with radiotherapy plus ipilimumab. The receptors derive from a human donor with non-small cell lung cancer whose response to radiotherapy plus ipilimumab could not be evaluated.

The rearrangement links TRBV4-1 to TRBJ2-5; TRBD2 matches at 8 bases. Per the germline V gene, CDR1 is MGHRA and CDR2 is YSYEKL. CDR3 length equals 14 residues. The V gene end was trimmed by 4 bases and the J gene end by 6 bases; junction bases not matched to a gene: 7. The CDR3 loop is CASSPGLVMQTQYF. The CDR3 nucleotides read TGCGCCAGCAGCCCGGGACTAGTCATGCAGACCCAGTACTTC.

This clone was counted a few times. The chain couples TRBV6-5 to TRBJ2-2; unclear D gene. CDR1 MNHEY and CDR2 SVGAGI come from the germline V gene. This CDR3 region has 14 residues. Trimming stripped 8 bases from V and 0 bases from J, with 10 bases between. The CDR3 spells CASFLDANTGELFF. As DNA, the CDR3 is TGTGCCAGCTTCCTAGATGCGAACACCGGGGAGCTGTTTTTT.

V usage is TRBV7-7 and J usage is TRBJ2-5, with 8 bases identical to TRBD2. Germline CDR1 SSHAT, CDR2 FNYEAQ (reference sequence). The CDR3 runs 15 residues. V lost 5 bases to trimming and J lost 2 bases; unmatched junction nucleotides: 7. CDR3 sequence: CASSRGGGGQETQYF. CDR3 coding DNA: TGTGCCAGCAGCCGGGGGGGCGGGGGGCAAGAGACCCAGTACTTC.

This chain connects TRBV7-9 to TRBJ1-1; 7 bases agree with TRBD1. Germline V gives CDR1 SEHNR, CDR2 FQNEAQ (reference sequence). The CDR3 is 17 amino acids. V lost 2 bases to trimming and J lost 6 bases; unmatched junction nucleotides: 15. The DNA for the CDR3 is TGTGCCAGCAGCTTATACGCCGACAGGGAACTTAGCTCTGAAGCTTTCTTT. Protein: CASSLYADRELSSEAFF.

V and J are TRBV11-2 and TRBJ2-7; TRBD1 matches 7 bases. Trimming cost V 5 bases and J 7 bases; bases outside gene matches: 11. CDR3 length equals 14 residues. Germline lookup yields CDR1 SGHAT and CDR2 FQNNGV. DNA for the CDR3: TGTGCCAGCAGCCGATCACAGGGGACGGGGGAGCAGTACTTC. This sequence encodes CASSRSQGTGEQYF.

The chain couples TRBV5-1 to TRBJ2-7; TRBD1 matches at 10 bases. This CDR3 spans 14 amino acids. The V segment lost 3 bases and the J segment 3 bases; nucleotides outside the gene matches: 3. CDR1 SGHRS and CDR2 YFSETQ come from the germline V gene. CDR3 sequence: CASSWTGGLYEQYF. CDR3 nucleotide sequence: TGCGCCAGCAGCTGGACAGGGGGTCTCTACGAGCAGTACTTC.

The V and J genes are TRBV5-1 and TRBJ1-1; 8 nucleotides line up with TRBD1. This CDR3 has 17 amino acids. The V gene's germline CDR1 is SGHRS and CDR2 YFSETQ. V shed 0 bases, J shed 1 base, and the junction held 8 bases outside the gene matches. The CDR3 region is CASSLVRGGTGNTEAFF. The CDR3 bases are TGCGCCAGCAGCTTGGTGCGTGGGGGGACAGGGAACACTGAAGCTTTCTTT.

The chain recombines TRBV2 with TRBJ2-1, with TRBD2 matching 8 bases. CDR1 is SNHLY and CDR2 is FYNNEI in the germline V gene. This CDR3 comprises 16 residues. V lost 3 bases to trimming and J lost 8 bases; unmatched junction nucleotides: 12. DNA of the CDR3: TGTGCCAGCAGTGATCGGGAGGGCGGGGGTAAGGATGAGCAGTTCTTC. Protein product: CASSDREGGGKDEQFF.

The rearrangement joins TRBV19 to TRBJ1-2, with 7 bases lining up with TRBD1. This CDR3 is 18 amino acids long. The V segment lost 8 bases and the J segment 3 bases; nucleotides outside the gene matches: 21. Germline CDR1 and CDR2: LNHDA and SQIVND (reference sequence). The CDR3 region has the DNA TGTGCCAGTTATAGCCTGCACCCGACAGGGAAAGTGTACTATGGCTACACCTTC. Its translation is CASYSLHPTGKVYYGYTF.

This chain uses TRBV5-6 with TRBJ1-5; possibly TRBD1 for D (5 bases). The CDR3 extends over 16 amino acids. V dropped 4 bases and J dropped 2 bases, with 16 bases sitting between them. Germline V gene sequence: CDR1 SGHDT, CDR2 YYEEEE. The CDR3 region is CASSPRQSRGNQPQHF. The CDR3 DNA reads as TGTGCCAGCAGCCCCCGACAGTCAAGGGGCAATCAGCCCCAGCATTTT.

This clone was seen a few times. This sequence joins TRBV2 and TRBJ1-4; D perhaps matches TRBD1 (6 bases). The V and J ends lost 3 bases and 8 bases respectively, with 13 bases between them. There are 14 residues in the CDR3. Germline V lookup: CDR1 SNHLY, CDR2 FYNNEI. The CDR3 here is CASSDVQGGEKLFF. CDR3 coding DNA: TGTGCCAGCAGTGATGTACAGGGTGGGGAAAAACTGTTTTTT.

The CDR3 DNA reads TGTGCCTGGAGTGTAGTCAGAGGCCAAGAAAAACTGTTTTTT. As protein: CAWSVVRGQEKLFF. This rearrangement joins TRBV30 to TRBJ1-4; D not certain. Trimming took 0 bases from V and 8 from J, leaving 13 bases between them. The V gene's germline CDR1 is GTSNPN and CDR2 SVGIG (reference sequence). The CDR3 runs to 14 residues. Full variable domain (outside the CDR3, taken from reference TRBV30 and TRBJ1-4): SQTIHQWPATLVQPVGSPLSLECTVEGTSNPNLYWYRQAAGRGLQLLFYSVGIGQISSEVPQNLSASRPQDRQFILSSKKLLLSDSGFYLCAWSVVRGQEKLFFGSGTQLSVL.

The gene calls are TRBV5-1 and TRBJ2-7; 11 bases are shared with TRBD1. Germline lookup yields CDR1 SGHRS and CDR2 YFSETQ. This CDR3 is 16 amino acids long. Trimming removed 5 bases from V and 7 bases from J; junction bases left unmatched: 14. The CDR3 is CASRKEAGQGAQEQYF. The CDR3 DNA is TGCGCCAGCAGGAAGGAGGCCGGACAGGGGGCTCAAGAGCAGTACTTC. The full variable domain, its missing parts supplied by reference TRBV5-1 and TRBJ2-7, is KAGVTQTPRYLIKTRGQQVTLSCSPISGHRSVSWYQQTPGQGLQFLFEYFSETQRNKGNFPGRFSGRQFSNSRSEMNVSTLELGDSALYLCASRKEAGQGAQEQYFGPGTRLTVT.

This chain uses TRBV9 with TRBJ2-1; TRBD2 is a possible D gene (6 bases). CDR3 length: 17 amino acids. The germline CDR1 and CDR2 sequences are SGDLS and YYNGEE. The V gene lost 3 bases and the J gene lost 3 bases, with 19 bases spanning the gap. CDR3 sequence: CASSDQRVPPFYNEQFF. DNA for the CDR3: TGTGCCAGCAGCGACCAGCGGGTACCCCCCTTCTACAATGAGCAGTTCTTC.

V gene TRBV20-1 combines with J gene TRBJ1-2, with a weak D call TRBD1 (6 bases). Trimming cost V 6 bases and J 7 bases, with 12 bases left between them. The germline V gene has CDR1 DFQATT and CDR2 SNEGSKA (reference sequence). CDR3 length equals 11 residues. This CDR3 is CSAHHRVGYTF. The CDR3 region has the DNA TGCAGTGCCCACCACAGGGTTGGCTACACCTTC.